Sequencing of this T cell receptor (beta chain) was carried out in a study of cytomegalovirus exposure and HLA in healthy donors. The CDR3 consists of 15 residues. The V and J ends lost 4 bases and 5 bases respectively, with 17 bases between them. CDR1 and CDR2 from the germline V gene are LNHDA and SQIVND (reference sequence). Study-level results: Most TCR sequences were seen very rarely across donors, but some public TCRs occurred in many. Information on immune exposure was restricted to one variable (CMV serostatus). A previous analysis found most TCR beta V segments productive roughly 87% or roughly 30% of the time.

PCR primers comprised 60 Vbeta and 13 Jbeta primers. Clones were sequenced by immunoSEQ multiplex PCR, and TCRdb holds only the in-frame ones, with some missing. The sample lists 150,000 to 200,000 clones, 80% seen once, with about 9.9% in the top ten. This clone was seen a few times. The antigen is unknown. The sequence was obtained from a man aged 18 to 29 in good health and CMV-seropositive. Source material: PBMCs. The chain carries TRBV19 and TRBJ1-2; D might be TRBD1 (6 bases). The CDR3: CASSTSRQASYGYTF. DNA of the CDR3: TGTGCCAGTAGTACTTCTAGACAGGCCTCTTATGGCTACACCTTC.